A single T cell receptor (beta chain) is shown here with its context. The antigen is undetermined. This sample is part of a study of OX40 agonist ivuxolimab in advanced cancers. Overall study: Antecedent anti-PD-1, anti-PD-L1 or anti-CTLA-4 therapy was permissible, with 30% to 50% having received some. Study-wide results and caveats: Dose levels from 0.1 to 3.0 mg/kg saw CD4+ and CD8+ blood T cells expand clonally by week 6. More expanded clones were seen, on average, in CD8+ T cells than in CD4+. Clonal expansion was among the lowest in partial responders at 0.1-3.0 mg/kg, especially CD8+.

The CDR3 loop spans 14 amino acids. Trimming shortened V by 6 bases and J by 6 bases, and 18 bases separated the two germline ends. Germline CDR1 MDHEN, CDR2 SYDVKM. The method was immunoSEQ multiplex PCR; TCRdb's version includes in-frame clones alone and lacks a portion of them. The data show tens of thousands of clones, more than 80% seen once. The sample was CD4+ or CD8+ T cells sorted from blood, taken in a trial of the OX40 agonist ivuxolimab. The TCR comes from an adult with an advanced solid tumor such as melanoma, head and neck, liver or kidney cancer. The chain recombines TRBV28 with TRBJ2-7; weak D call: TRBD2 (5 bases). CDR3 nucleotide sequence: TGTGCCAGCAGGGCTACGGGATCCCCGGCCGAGCAGTACTTC. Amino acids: CASRATGSPAEQYF.